This is a list of T cell receptor beta chains from one sample in a study of T cell responses to AZD1222 COVID-19 vaccine. The data were produced by immunoSEQ multiplex PCR, yet TCRdb's version contains in-frame clones alone and is incomplete. The sample contains 110,000 to 150,000 clones, about 93% of which appear only once. Sequencing used peripheral blood, obtained on day 0 of AZD1222 vaccination. The receptors derive from an adult in good health. Each CDR3 is given with its conserved first and last residue. Each record gives: J gene, D gene, CDR3 length, clone size, V gene, CDR3 protein, CDR3 DNA. A D gene is named only where the DNA matches it firmly. Size values are once, few and many counts, or a class for expanded clones, and some rows have none.

j_call: TRBJ1-1; d_call: TRBD1; cdr3_length: 14; clone_size: -; v_call: TRBV28; cdr3_aa: CASVPGGENTEAFF; cdr3_nt: TGTGCCAGCGTCCCAGGGGGCGAAAACACTGAAGCTTTCTTT
j_call: TRBJ1-4; d_call: -; cdr3_length: 16; clone_size: -; v_call: TRBV5-1; cdr3_aa: CASSLNPRATNEKLFF; cdr3_nt: TGCGCCAGCAGCTTGAATCCCAGGGCAACTAATGAAAAACTGTTTTTT
j_call: TRBJ2-2; d_call: -; cdr3_length: 15; clone_size: -; v_call: TRBV6-5; cdr3_aa: CASSMGSGITGELFF; cdr3_nt: TGTGCCAGCAGTATGGGGTCCGGGATTACCGGGGAGCTGTTTTTT
j_call: TRBJ2-3; d_call: TRBD2; cdr3_length: 14; clone_size: -; v_call: TRBV29-1; cdr3_aa: CSVRTSGVGVTQYF; cdr3_nt: TGCAGCGTTAGGACTAGCGGAGTGGGGGTTACGCAGTATTTT
j_call: TRBJ1-3; d_call: -; cdr3_length: 14; clone_size: -; v_call: TRBV6-6; cdr3_aa: CASSYSPTGNTIYF; cdr3_nt: TGTGCCAGCAGTTACTCGCCAACTGGAAACACCATATATTTT
j_call: TRBJ1-5; d_call: TRBD1; cdr3_length: 15; clone_size: once; v_call: TRBV7-2; cdr3_aa: CASSWDRGRGQPQHF; cdr3_nt: TGTGCCAGCAGCTGGGACAGGGGGCGCGGGCAGCCCCAGCATTTT
j_call: TRBJ1-3; d_call: TRBD1; cdr3_length: 14; clone_size: -; v_call: TRBV6-1; cdr3_aa: CASSETGGGNTIYF; cdr3_nt: TGTGCCAGCAGTGAGACAGGGGGAGGAAACACCATATATTTT
j_call: TRBJ2-5; d_call: -; cdr3_length: 12; clone_size: -; v_call: TRBV7-8; cdr3_aa: CASSIQRETQYF; cdr3_nt: TGTGCCAGCAGCATTCAGAGAGAGACCCAGTACTTC
j_call: TRBJ1-1; d_call: -; cdr3_length: 16; clone_size: -; v_call: TRBV18; cdr3_aa: CASSPNTGPLNTEAFF; cdr3_nt: TGTGCCAGCTCACCCAACACAGGGCCTCTGAACACTGAAGCTTTCTTT
j_call: TRBJ1-5; d_call: -; cdr3_length: 12; clone_size: -; v_call: TRBV12-3/TRBV12-4; cdr3_aa: CASSLLDQPQHF; cdr3_nt: TGTGCCAGCAGTTTACTGGATCAGCCCCAGCATTTT
j_call: TRBJ1-2; d_call: -; cdr3_length: 14; clone_size: -; v_call: TRBV6-1; cdr3_aa: CASSESRSNYGYTF; cdr3_nt: TGTGCCAGCAGTGAATCCCGCAGTAACTATGGCTACACCTTC
j_call: TRBJ2-7; d_call: -; cdr3_length: 15; clone_size: -; v_call: TRBV5-1; cdr3_aa: CASSLAPGFSYEQYF; cdr3_nt: TGCGCCAGCAGCTTGGCCCCTGGCTTCTCCTACGAGCAGTACTTC
j_call: TRBJ1-6; d_call: -; cdr3_length: 13; clone_size: -; v_call: TRBV29-1; cdr3_aa: CSVGTDYNSPLHF; cdr3_nt: TGCAGCGTGGGGACGGACTATAATTCACCCCTCCACTTT
j_call: TRBJ1-5; d_call: -; cdr3_length: 15; clone_size: once; v_call: TRBV6-5; cdr3_aa: CASSYSRSVNQPQHF; cdr3_nt: TGTGCCAGCAGTTACTCGAGAAGTGTGAATCAGCCCCAGCATTTT
j_call: TRBJ2-3; d_call: -; cdr3_length: 16; clone_size: -; v_call: TRBV21-1; cdr3_aa: CASSNATSGSTDTQYF; cdr3_nt: TGTGCCAGCAGCAATGCGACTAGCGGGAGCACAGATACGCAGTATTTT
j_call: TRBJ2-7; d_call: -; cdr3_length: 12; clone_size: -; v_call: TRBV13; cdr3_aa: CASSLGPIEQYF; cdr3_nt: TGTGCCAGCAGCTTAGGTCCCATCGAGCAGTACTTC
j_call: TRBJ1-1; d_call: TRBD1; cdr3_length: 15; clone_size: -; v_call: TRBV3-1/TRBV3-2; cdr3_aa: CASSRLLRGQSEAFF; cdr3_nt: TGTGCCAGCAGCCGCCTTCTCAGGGGGCAAAGTGAAGCTTTCTTT
j_call: TRBJ1-6; d_call: -; cdr3_length: 15; clone_size: once; v_call: TRBV30; cdr3_aa: CAWSVAWVGDSPLHF; cdr3_nt: TGTGCCTGGAGTGTTGCGTGGGTCGGCGATTCACCCCTCCACTTT
j_call: TRBJ2-7; d_call: TRBD2; cdr3_length: 17; clone_size: -; v_call: TRBV7-2; cdr3_aa: CASSLVGTSGSNHEQYF; cdr3_nt: TGTGCCAGCAGCTTAGTTGGGACTAGCGGGAGTAACCACGAGCAGTACTTC
j_call: TRBJ1-3; d_call: -; cdr3_length: 15; clone_size: once; v_call: TRBV18; cdr3_aa: CASSHNTGSGNTIYF; cdr3_nt: TGTGCCAGCTCACATAATACAGGCTCTGGAAACACCATATATTTT
j_call: TRBJ2-1; d_call: -; cdr3_length: 13; clone_size: -; v_call: TRBV3-1/TRBV3-2; cdr3_aa: CASRSLGDNEQFF; cdr3_nt: TGTGCCAGCAGGTCCCTAGGGGACAATGAGCAGTTCTTC
j_call: TRBJ1-4; d_call: TRBD1; cdr3_length: 13; clone_size: -; v_call: TRBV19; cdr3_aa: CATAGQGNEKLFF; cdr3_nt: TGTGCCACCGCGGGACAGGGAAATGAAAAACTGTTTTTT
j_call: TRBJ2-7; d_call: -; cdr3_length: 13; clone_size: -; v_call: TRBV6-5; cdr3_aa: CASSPGPYYEQYF; cdr3_nt: TGTGCCAGCAGTCCTGGACCCTATTACGAGCAGTACTTC
j_call: TRBJ2-6; d_call: -; cdr3_length: 15; clone_size: -; v_call: TRBV6-6; cdr3_aa: CASSHHSSGANVLTF; cdr3_nt: TGTGCCAGCAGTCATCACAGCTCTGGGGCCAACGTCCTGACTTTC
j_call: TRBJ2-1; d_call: -; cdr3_length: 13; clone_size: once; v_call: TRBV28; cdr3_aa: CASIPAGTNEQFF; cdr3_nt: TGTGCCAGCATACCGGCGGGGACAAATGAGCAGTTCTTC
j_call: TRBJ2-1; d_call: -; cdr3_length: 11; clone_size: -; v_call: TRBV27; cdr3_aa: CASSLSGQQFF; cdr3_nt: TGTGCCAGCAGTTTAAGTGGACAGCAGTTCTTC
j_call: TRBJ1-6; d_call: -; cdr3_length: 11; clone_size: -; v_call: TRBV2; cdr3_aa: CASKVNSPLHF; cdr3_nt: TGTGCCAGCAAGGTCAATTCACCCCTCCACTTT
j_call: TRBJ2-7; d_call: -; cdr3_length: 14; clone_size: -; v_call: TRBV5-1; cdr3_aa: CASSLLDISYEQYF; cdr3_nt: TGCGCCAGCAGCTTGTTAGATATCTCCTACGAGCAGTACTTC
j_call: TRBJ1-3; d_call: -; cdr3_length: 17; clone_size: -; v_call: TRBV6-1; cdr3_aa: CASSEALWDNSGNTIYF; cdr3_nt: TGTGCCAGCAGTGAAGCACTCTGGGATAACTCTGGAAACACCATATATTTT
j_call: TRBJ2-1; d_call: -; cdr3_length: 16; clone_size: once; v_call: TRBV28; cdr3_aa: CASSFVRVGSYNEQFF; cdr3_nt: TGTGCCAGCAGTTTTGTCAGGGTAGGGTCCTACAATGAGCAGTTCTTC
j_call: TRBJ2-1; d_call: TRBD2; cdr3_length: 15; clone_size: -; v_call: TRBV7-2; cdr3_aa: CASSLSREGNNEQFF; cdr3_nt: TGTGCCAGCAGCTTATCGCGGGAGGGGAACAATGAGCAGTTCTTC
j_call: TRBJ1-2; d_call: -; cdr3_length: 14; clone_size: -; v_call: TRBV7-2; cdr3_aa: CASSPGRANYGYTF; cdr3_nt: TGTGCCAGCAGCCCGGGACGGGCGAACTATGGCTACACCTTC
j_call: TRBJ2-7; d_call: -; cdr3_length: 11; clone_size: once; v_call: TRBV6-6; cdr3_aa: CASSPGSEQYF; cdr3_nt: TGTGCCAGCAGTCCTGGTAGCGAGCAGTACTTC
j_call: TRBJ1-4; d_call: -; cdr3_length: 13; clone_size: -; v_call: TRBV3-1/TRBV3-2; cdr3_aa: CASSQGFNEKLFF; cdr3_nt: TGTGCCAGCAGCCAAGGTTTTAATGAAAAACTGTTTTTT
j_call: TRBJ1-3; d_call: TRBD1; cdr3_length: 17; clone_size: -; v_call: TRBV6-1; cdr3_aa: CASSEPGQGGFGNTIYF; cdr3_nt: TGTGCCAGCAGTGAACCCGGACAGGGTGGTTTTGGAAACACCATATATTTT
j_call: TRBJ1-1; d_call: -; cdr3_length: 12; clone_size: -; v_call: TRBV7-9; cdr3_aa: CASSLHLTEAFF; cdr3_nt: TGTGCCAGCAGCTTACACCTGACTGAAGCTTTCTTT
j_call: TRBJ2-2; d_call: -; cdr3_length: 14; clone_size: -; v_call: TRBV28; cdr3_aa: CASSLVGTTGELFF; cdr3_nt: TGTGCCAGCAGTTTAGTGGGGACCACCGGGGAGCTGTTTTTT
j_call: TRBJ2-1; d_call: -; cdr3_length: 14; clone_size: -; v_call: TRBV19; cdr3_aa: CASSIDLSWAEQFF; cdr3_nt: TGTGCCAGTAGTATAGATCTCTCTTGGGCTGAGCAGTTCTTC
j_call: TRBJ1-5; d_call: -; cdr3_length: 11; clone_size: -; v_call: TRBV28; cdr3_aa: CAIGENQPQHF; cdr3_nt: TGTGCCATAGGGGAAAATCAGCCCCAGCATTTT
j_call: TRBJ1-6; d_call: -; cdr3_length: 18; clone_size: few; v_call: TRBV5-1; cdr3_aa: CASSLAVGAQSYNSPLHF; cdr3_nt: TGCGCCAGCAGCTTGGCCGTCGGGGCTCAATCCTATAATTCACCCCTCCACTTT
j_call: TRBJ1-2; d_call: -; cdr3_length: 12; clone_size: -; v_call: TRBV7-9; cdr3_aa: CASSSRNYGYTF; cdr3_nt: TGTGCCAGCAGCTCGCGGAACTATGGCTACACCTTC